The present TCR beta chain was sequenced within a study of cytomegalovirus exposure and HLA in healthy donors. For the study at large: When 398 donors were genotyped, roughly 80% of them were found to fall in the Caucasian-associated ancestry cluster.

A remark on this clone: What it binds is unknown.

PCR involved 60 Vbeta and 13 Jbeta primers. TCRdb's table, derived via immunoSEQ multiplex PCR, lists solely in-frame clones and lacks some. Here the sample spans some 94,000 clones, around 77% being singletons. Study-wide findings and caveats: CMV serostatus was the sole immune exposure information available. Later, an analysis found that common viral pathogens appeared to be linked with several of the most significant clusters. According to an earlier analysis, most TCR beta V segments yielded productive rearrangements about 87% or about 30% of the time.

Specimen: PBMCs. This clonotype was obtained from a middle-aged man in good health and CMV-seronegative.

CDR3 loop: CASSLMSYNEQFF. CDR3 nucleotides: TGTGCCAGCAGCTTGATGAGCTACAATGAGCAGTTCTTC. The chain couples TRBV11-2 to TRBJ2-1; D is unclear. Trimming pared 3 bases from V and 3 bases from J, leaving 6 bases between. The CDR3 spans 13 residues. CDR1 is SGHAT, CDR2 FQNNGV, per germline.